Below, one T cell receptor beta chain is given with its context. Treatment given: oral pan-JAK inhibitor, 5-10 mg twice daily. cDNA prepared by RNA extraction and subsequent reverse transcription served as the template for sequencing. The assay was immunoSEQ multiplex PCR, and TCRdb's table has in-frame clones only and misses some. The table lists about 200,000 clones, about three fifths of them singletons. This sample was taken from a study of CD8+ T cells in alopecia areata. Trimming stripped 0 bases from V and 5 bases from J, with 6 bases between. CDR1 SGHVS and CDR2 FNYEAQ come from the germline V gene. This CDR3 is 13 amino acids long.

The sequenced sample was CD4+ T cells sorted from blood, obtained at approximately week 49, from a patient treated with tofacitinib. The clonotype originates from a human donor with alopecia areata. This sequence joins TRBV7-6 and TRBJ2-3; no clear D gene. CDR3 in DNA: TGTGCCAGCAGCTTAGCGCTTCAAGATACGCAGTATTTT. This gives the protein CASSLALQDTQYF.